This T cell receptor beta chain appears in the sequencing data of a study of T cells in Graves' hyperthyroidism and ophthalmopathy. Points from the study as a whole: Most expanded thyroid clonotypes above 0.001 also appeared in blood. Ophthalmopathy, which appeared later, was predicted by the model a median 6.5 months before onset.

V lost 0 bases to trimming and J lost 6 bases, with 16 bases between them. This CDR3 is 16 amino acids long. Germline V lookup: CDR1 SGHRS, CDR2 YFSETQ. Template material for amplifying TCR beta CDR3 regions consisted of RNA transcripts. Initially, a first-round RT-PCR of the TCR CDR3 employed the HTBI primer set. TCRdb called the multiplex PCR reads again in MiXCR, with one record for every CDR3 protein. The sample lists 550,000 to 600,000 distinct CDR3 sequences, around 46% seen once, with around a fifth in the top ten. Clinical symptoms, serum thyroxine, TRAb, thyroid ultrasound and orbital computed tomography established diagnosis. This clonotype has at least ten counts. What it binds is not known.

This clonotype was obtained from an adult woman with Graves' disease, either hyperthyroidism or ophthalmopathy (not recorded which). The material sequenced was peripheral blood or thyroid tissue (not recorded which). This chain connects TRBV5-1 to TRBJ1-3; weak D call: TRBD1 (5 bases). This CDR3 is CASSLDGRARENTIYF. The CDR3 coding sequence is TGCGCCAGCAGCTTGGATGGCAGGGCGCGAGAAAACACCATATATTTT.